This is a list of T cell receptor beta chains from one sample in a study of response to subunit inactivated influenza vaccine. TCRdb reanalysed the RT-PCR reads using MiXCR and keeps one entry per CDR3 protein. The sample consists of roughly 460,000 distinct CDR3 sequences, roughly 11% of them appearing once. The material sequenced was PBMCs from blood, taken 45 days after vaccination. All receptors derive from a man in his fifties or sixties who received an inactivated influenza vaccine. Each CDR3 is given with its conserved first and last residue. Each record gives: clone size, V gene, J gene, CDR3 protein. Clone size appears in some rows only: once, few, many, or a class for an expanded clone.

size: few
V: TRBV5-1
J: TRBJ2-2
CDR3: CASSFGGTHTGELFF

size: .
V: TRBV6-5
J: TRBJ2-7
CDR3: CASSYYGRGLFGEQYF

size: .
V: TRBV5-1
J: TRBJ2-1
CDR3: CASSGEIWGDNEQFF

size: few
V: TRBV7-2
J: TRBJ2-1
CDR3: CASSLFVRGPNEQFF

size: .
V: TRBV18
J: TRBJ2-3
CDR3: CASSRGSYTDTQYF

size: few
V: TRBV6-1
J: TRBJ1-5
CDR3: CASFGATNQPQHF

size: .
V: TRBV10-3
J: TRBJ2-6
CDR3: CAISDSPAGANVLTF

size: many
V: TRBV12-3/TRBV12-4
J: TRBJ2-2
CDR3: CASSLSYTGELFF

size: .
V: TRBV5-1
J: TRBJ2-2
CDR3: CASKNRGTGELFF

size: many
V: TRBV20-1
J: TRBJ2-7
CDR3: CSASDSVGVEQYF

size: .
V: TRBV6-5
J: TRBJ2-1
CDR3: CASSYRTGQLTYNEQFF

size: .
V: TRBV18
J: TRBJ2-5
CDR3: CASSPPWVRETQYF

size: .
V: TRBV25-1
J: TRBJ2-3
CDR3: CASSRGLDTDTQYF

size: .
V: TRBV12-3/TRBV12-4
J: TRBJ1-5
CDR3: CASRPGTGGYQPQHF

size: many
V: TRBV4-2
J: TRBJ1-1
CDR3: CASSQTDRGETEAFF

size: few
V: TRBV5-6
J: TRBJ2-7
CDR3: CASSLRQAVYEQYF

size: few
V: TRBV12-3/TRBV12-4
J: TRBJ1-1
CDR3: CASSPGTKAFF

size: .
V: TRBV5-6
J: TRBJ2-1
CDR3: CASSFRAAVAGAYNEQFF

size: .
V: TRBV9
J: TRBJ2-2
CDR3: CASNPTGSGTGELFF

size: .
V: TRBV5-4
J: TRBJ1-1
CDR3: CASSLKGTRNTEAFF

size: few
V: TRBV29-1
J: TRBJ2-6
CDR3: CSVGAPGGPGANVLTF

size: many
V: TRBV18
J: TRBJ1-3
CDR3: CASSPGQGAGNTIYF

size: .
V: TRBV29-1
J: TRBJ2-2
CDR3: CSVYRDTGELFF

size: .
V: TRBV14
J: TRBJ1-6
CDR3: CASSQAWGSPLHF

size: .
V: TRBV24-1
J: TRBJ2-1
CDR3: CATSGASSYNEQFF

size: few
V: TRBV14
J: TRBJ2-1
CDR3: CASSHQQGEQFF

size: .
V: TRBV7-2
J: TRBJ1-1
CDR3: CASSVDRLMNTEAFF

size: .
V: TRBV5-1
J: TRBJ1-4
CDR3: CASRLDRGRSEKLFF

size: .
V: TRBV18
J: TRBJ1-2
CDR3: CASSPRDRGDGYTF

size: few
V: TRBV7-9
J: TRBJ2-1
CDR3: CASRPGLAGVGNEQFF

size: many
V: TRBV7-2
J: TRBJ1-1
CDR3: CASSFPKDIGVLTEAFF

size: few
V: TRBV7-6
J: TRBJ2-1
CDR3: CASSPGTRAREEQFF

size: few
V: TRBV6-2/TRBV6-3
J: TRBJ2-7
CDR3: CASSDRTGDGNEQYF

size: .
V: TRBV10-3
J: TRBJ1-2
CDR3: CAISEAGQDYGYTF

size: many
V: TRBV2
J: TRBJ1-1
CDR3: CASSVQRDTEAFF

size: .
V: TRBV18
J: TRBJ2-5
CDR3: CASSPPGTGGETQYF

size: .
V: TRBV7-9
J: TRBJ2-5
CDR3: CASSSMGAKETQYF

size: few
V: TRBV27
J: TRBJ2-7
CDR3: CASSQGGGPFSYEQYF

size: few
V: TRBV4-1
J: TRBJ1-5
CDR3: CASSQEGRINQPQHF

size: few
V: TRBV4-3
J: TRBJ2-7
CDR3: CASSQGIRERNEQYF

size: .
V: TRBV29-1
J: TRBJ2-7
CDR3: CSVVSLSYEQYF

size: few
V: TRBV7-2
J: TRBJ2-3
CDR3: CASSLEPGLYTDTQYF

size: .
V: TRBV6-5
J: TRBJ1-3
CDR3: CASSYSRSNRRISGNTIYF

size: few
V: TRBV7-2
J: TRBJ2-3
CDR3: CASSRTSGGVDTQYF

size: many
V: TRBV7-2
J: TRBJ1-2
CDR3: CASSPTRQGVANYGYTF

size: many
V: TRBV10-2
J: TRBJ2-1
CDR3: CASRTVARGGNEQFF

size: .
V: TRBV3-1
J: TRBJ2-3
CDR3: CASSQERQRDTDTQYF

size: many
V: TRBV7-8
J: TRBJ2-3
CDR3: CASSFLGVSTDTQYF

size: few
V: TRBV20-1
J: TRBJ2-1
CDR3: CSATNLAGGFNEQFF

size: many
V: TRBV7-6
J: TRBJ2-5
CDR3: CASSPNQETQYF

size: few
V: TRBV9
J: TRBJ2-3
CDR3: CASSVGWGQGVLRTQYF

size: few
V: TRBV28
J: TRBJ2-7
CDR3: CASSSLVTEQYF

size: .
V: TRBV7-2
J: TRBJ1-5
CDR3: CASSLTAGHNQPQHF

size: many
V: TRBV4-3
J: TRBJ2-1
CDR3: CASSQDHSASGSNEQFF

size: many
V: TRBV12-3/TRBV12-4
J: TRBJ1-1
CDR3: CASREGANTEAFF

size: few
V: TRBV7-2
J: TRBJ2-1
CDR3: CASSLASGASYNEQFF